This T cell receptor beta chain was retrieved from a study of T cell responses to AZD1222 COVID-19 vaccine. Of note for this clone: The antigen is not known.

Produced via immunoSEQ multiplex PCR; TCRdb's table is partial and in-frame only. This table holds more than 100,000 clones, 93% found once. Study-wide results and limits: Distributed over spike, vaccine-associated CD4 TCRs predominated at 160-218 and 743-854.

Second-dose intervals of approximately 4 or approximately 12 weeks were pooled. Germline CDR1 MGHRA, CDR2 YSYEKL. The CDR3 is made up of 16 amino acids. V gave up 4 bases and J gave up 4 bases, with 20 bases separating them. Sequencing was performed on peripheral blood, taken 28 days after the second AZD1222 dose. This sequence was found in an adult who received the AZD1222 COVID-19 vaccine. The rearrangement joins TRBV4-1 to TRBJ2-7; no clear D. CDR3 protein: CASSPGRGRQGYEQYF. The CDR3 DNA reads as TGCGCCAGCAGCCCCGGGCGCGGACGGCAAGGTTACGAGCAGTACTTC.